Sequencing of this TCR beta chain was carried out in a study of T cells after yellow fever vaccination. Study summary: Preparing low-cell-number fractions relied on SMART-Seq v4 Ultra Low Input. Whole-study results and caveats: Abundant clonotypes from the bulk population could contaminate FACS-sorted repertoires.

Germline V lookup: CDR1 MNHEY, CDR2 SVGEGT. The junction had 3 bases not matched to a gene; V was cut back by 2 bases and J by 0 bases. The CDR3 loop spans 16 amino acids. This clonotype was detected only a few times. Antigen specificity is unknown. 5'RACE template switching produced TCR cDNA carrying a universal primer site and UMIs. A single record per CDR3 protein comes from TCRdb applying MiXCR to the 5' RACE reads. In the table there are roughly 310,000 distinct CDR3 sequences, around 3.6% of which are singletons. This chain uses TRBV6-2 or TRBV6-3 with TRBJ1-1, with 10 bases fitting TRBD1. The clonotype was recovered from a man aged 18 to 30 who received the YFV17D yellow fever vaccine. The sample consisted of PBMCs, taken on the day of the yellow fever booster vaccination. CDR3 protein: CASSYATGGVNTEAFF. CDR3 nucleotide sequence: TGTGCCAGCAGTTACGCGACAGGGGGCGTGAACACTGAAGCTTTCTTT.